The next 8 T cell receptor beta chains were all read from a single sample in a study of Tregs in tolerant kidney transplant recipients. TCRdb's table, derived via immunoSEQ multiplex PCR, lists solely in-frame clones and lacks some. The sample yields more than 60,000 clones, roughly 98% seen once. Sequencing was performed on CD4+ T cells from blood, taken before the transplant. The receptors come from a human donor who received a combined kidney and bone marrow transplant.

This chain joins TRBV7-2 and TRBJ1-6; D is undetermined. The germline gives CDR1 SGHTA, CDR2 FQGNSA. CDR3 length equals 11 residues. V shed 4 bases and J shed 14 bases, with 9 bases lying between them. This CDR3 reads CASSSVRSLHF. The CDR3 DNA follows: TGTGCCAGCAGCTCGGTACGATCCCTCCACTTT.

This chain uses TRBV11-2 with TRBJ2-2, with 15 bases matching TRBD2. V trimming: 4 bases; J trimming: 3 bases; junction bases outside the gene matches: 6. This CDR3 has 18 amino acids. Germline V CDR1 and CDR2: SGHAT, FQNNGV. CDR3 residues: CASSYGLAGGTDTGELFF. CDR3 coding DNA: TGTGCCAGCAGCTACGGACTAGCGGGGGGGACAGACACCGGGGAGCTGTTTTTT. The entire variable domain, with the rest obtained from reference TRBV11-2 and TRBJ2-2, is as follows: EAGVAQSPRYKIIEKRQSVAFWCNPISGHATLYWYQQILGQGPKLLIQFQNNGVVDDSQLPKDRFSAERLKGVDSTLKIQPAKLEDSAVYLCASSYGLAGGTDTGELFFGEGSRLTVL.

The V gene is TRBV18, the J gene TRBJ2-7; 8 nucleotides match TRBD1. Germline-derived CDR1 and CDR2 are KGHSH and LQKENI. Trimming removed 2 bases from V and 6 bases from J; junction bases left unmatched: 3. The CDR3 totals 13 residues. This CDR3 reads CASSPVQGGEQYF. As DNA, the CDR3 is TGTGCCAGCTCACCAGTACAGGGGGGCGAGCAGTACTTC.

The V gene is TRBV5-4, the J gene TRBJ1-2; no clear D. The ends were cut back, 0 bases at V and 4 bases at J, with 10 bases in the middle. The CDR3 is 14 residues long. Germline V gives CDR1 SGHNT, CDR2 YYREEE (reference sequence). CDR3 region: CASSLVDSSYGYTF. The CDR3, as DNA: TGTGCCAGCAGCTTGGTAGACTCGTCCTATGGCTACACCTTC.

The chain uses TRBV10-3 and TRBJ1-2, with a weak D call TRBD1 (5 bases). Per germline, CDR1 ENHRY and CDR2 SYGVKD. The CDR3 is 14 residues long. V lost 10 bases and J lost 7, with 22 bases in between. CDR3 nucleotide sequence: TGTGCCACCAGCCTCCAGGGTCCTGAGTTTGGCTACACCTTC. It codes for CATSLQGPEFGYTF.

This clone showed up just once. The chain couples TRBV18 to TRBJ1-3; TRBD1 matches at 12 bases. CDR3 length equals 23 residues. Germline trimming cut 0 bases from V and 0 bases from J; bases unmatched to any gene: 18. Germline V gene lookup returns CDR1 KGHSH and CDR2 LQKENI. CDR3 region: CASSPPDNLWDRGPLASGNTIYF. The CDR3 coding sequence is TGTGCCAGCTCACCACCGGACAATCTATGGGACAGGGGGCCCCTTGCCTCTGGAAACACCATATATTTT.

The CDR3 spells CASSPPSQDRGVGYTF. Written as DNA, the CDR3 is TGTGCCAGCTCACCACCGTCTCAGGACAGGGGCGTTGGCTACACCTTC. J is TRBJ1-2 and V is TRBV18; 9 bases map to TRBD1. The CDR3 contains 16 residues. Trimming removed 0 bases from V and 7 bases from J; junction bases left unmatched: 9. CDR1 and CDR2 from the germline V gene are KGHSH and LQKENI.

Only one count was recorded for this clone. The chain joins TRBV6-5 to TRBJ2-5; D may be TRBD1 (5 bases). The end of the DNA is better explained by TRBJ2-7, so the J call may be wrong. The CDR3 has 12 residues. CDR1 MNHEY and CDR2 SVGAGI come from the germline V gene. CDR3 DNA sequence: TGTGCCAGCCACAGTATGACAGCCGAGCAGTACTTC. Protein: CASHSMTAEQYF.